This paragraph covers one TCR beta chain sequence. As processed by the authors: Amplification from reference gene primers served as the basis for estimated nucleated cell counts. Profiling relied on immunoSEQ multiplex PCR, and the TCRdb table lists in-frame clones only, not all of them. V and J calls and clone size are copied from that table; D and trimming were computed from the DNA. The table shows about 22,000 clones, with over 80% occurring only once. The data were taken from a study of blood T cell repertoires in COVID-19. Germline V gene data show CDR1 as SEHNR and CDR2 as FQNEAQ (reference sequence). The V and J ends lost 2 bases and 8 bases respectively, with 9 bases between them. The CDR3 sequence is 12 residues long.

The chain is built from TRBV7-9 and TRBJ1-2; a weak D match, TRBD1 (5 bases). Sequenced: peripheral blood. This TCR came from a man older than 75 with active or convalescent COVID-19. The DNA of the CDR3 is TGTGCCAGCAGCTTATCACAGGCCGGCTACACCTTC. Protein: CASSLSQAGYTF. Filled out from reference TRBV7-9 and TRBJ1-2, the complete variable domain reads DTGVSQNPRHKITKRGQNVTFRCDPISEHNRLYWYRQTLGQGPEFLTYFQNEAQLEKSRLLSDRFSAERPKGSFSTLEIQRTEQGDSAMYLCASSLSQAGYTFGSGTRLTVV.